This T cell receptor beta chain was captured in a study of blood T cell repertoires in COVID-19. About the research overall: T cells, B-cell-depleted T cells, or PBMCs supplied cDNA or gDNA.

Germline lookup yields CDR1 LNHNV and CDR2 YYDKDF (reference sequence). Trimming removed 5 bases from V and 6 bases from J; junction bases left unmatched: 1. The CDR3 runs 12 residues. Original methodology: The authors estimated nucleated cell counts from reference gene primer amplification. Profiled with immunoSEQ multiplex PCR; TCRdb holds only in-frame clones, not every one. That table supplies the V and J calls and clone size; D and trimming were determined from the DNA. The sample holds 100,000 or so clones, 69% seen once. Sequencing was done on a sample of peripheral blood. The clonotype comes from an elderly man with acute or convalescent COVID-19. The V gene is TRBV15, the J gene TRBJ1-5; 7 nucleotides agree with TRBD1. The CDR3 nucleotides read TGTGCCACCAGCGGGACAGCTCAGCCCCAGCATTTT. The encoded protein is CATSGTAQPQHF.